This T cell receptor beta chain was recovered during a study of blood T cells in healthy people across ages. This clonotype was seen repeatedly, ten times or more. A second PCR of roughly 6 to 12 cycles used a sample-barcoded 5' primer and a J-beta primer mix. TCRdb independently ran MiXCR on the 5' RACE reads; one entry per CDR3 protein. Counted here are approximately 1,100,000 distinct CDR3 sequences, less than 50% occurring once; the ten biggest clones make up 18%. Germline-derived CDR1 and CDR2 are SQVTM and ANQGSEA. CDR3 length: 10 amino acids. The V end was cut by 4 bases, the J end by 6 bases, with 5 bases between.

V usage is TRBV29-1 and J usage is TRBJ2-3; no definite D call. The clonotype originates from a woman aged 60 to 75 in good health. Sequencing was done on a sample of blood. The DNA for the CDR3 is TGCAGCGTTGGCGTGGATACGCAGTATTTT. This translates into CSVGVDTQYF.